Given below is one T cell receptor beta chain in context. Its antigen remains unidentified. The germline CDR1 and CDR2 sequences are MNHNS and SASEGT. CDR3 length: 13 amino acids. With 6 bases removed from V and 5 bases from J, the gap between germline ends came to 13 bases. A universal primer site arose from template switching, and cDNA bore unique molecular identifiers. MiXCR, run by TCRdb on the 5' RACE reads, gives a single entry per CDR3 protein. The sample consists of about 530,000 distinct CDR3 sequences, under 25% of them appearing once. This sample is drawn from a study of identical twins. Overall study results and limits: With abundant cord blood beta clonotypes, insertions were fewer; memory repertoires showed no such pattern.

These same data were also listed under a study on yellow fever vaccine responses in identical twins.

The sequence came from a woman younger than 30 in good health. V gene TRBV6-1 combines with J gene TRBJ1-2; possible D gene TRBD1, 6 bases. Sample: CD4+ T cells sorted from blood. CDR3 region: CASSHREGYGYTF. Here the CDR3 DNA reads TGTGCCAGCAGCCACAGGGAGGGATATGGCTACACCTTC.